This passage covers 17 T cell receptor beta chains from one sample sequenced in a study of blood T cells in healthy people across ages. Through a sample-barcoded 5' primer and a J-beta primer mix, a second PCR was run for roughly 7 to 12 cycles. One entry per CDR3 protein results from TCRdb running MiXCR on the 5' RACE reads. Here the sample spans 550,000 to 600,000 distinct CDR3 sequences, about 26% being singletons. The sequencing sample was made of blood. The receptors stem from a woman aged 70-85 years in good health.

This clonotype was counted a few times. The chain is built from TRBV6-2 or TRBV6-3 and TRBJ1-6; D is unresolved. V was trimmed by 5 bases and J by 0 bases, leaving 14 bases between them. Germline-derived CDR1 and CDR2 are MNHEY and SVGEGT. The CDR3 spans 17 residues. The CDR3 sequence is CASSRHSRSSYNSPLHF. The CDR3 region has the DNA TGTGCCAGCAGTCGACACTCTAGAAGCTCCTATAATTCACCCCTCCACTTT.

This clonotype was seen a handful of times. The chain has TRBV7-2 and TRBJ1-1; unclear D gene. The germline V gene has CDR1 SGHTA and CDR2 FQGNSA. With 2 bases removed from V and 0 bases from J, the gap between germline ends came to 10 bases. The CDR3 extends over 15 amino acids. The CDR3, as DNA: TGTGCCAGCAGCTTACTACCCGTTGTGAACACTGAAGCTTTCTTT. Its translation is CASSLLPVVNTEAFF.

The CDR3 protein is CAISERAGTTDTQYF. The CDR3, as DNA: TGTGCCATCAGTGAAAGAGCGGGGACCACAGATACGCAGTATTTT. J is TRBJ2-3 and V is TRBV10-3; TRBD2 matches 7 bases. The CDR3 contains 15 residues. The ends lost 3 bases at V and 2 bases at J; junction bases unmatched: 5. Per the germline V gene, CDR1 is ENHRY and CDR2 is SYGVKD.

About this clonotype: A read error may account for a junction end that differs from germline. The rearrangement joins TRBV29-1 to TRBJ2-5; D is ambiguous. The tail of the sequence fits TRBJ2-7 better, so the J call may be wrong. Per the germline V gene, CDR1 is SQVTM and CDR2 is ANQGSEA. This CDR3 spans 13 amino acids. The CDR3 loop is CGVEDPGSYEQYF. CDR3 sequence (DNA): TGCGGCGTTGAAGATCCGGGCAGCTACGAGCAGTACTTC.

The V call is TRBV4-3, the J call TRBJ2-6; D is unclear. Looked up from germline, CDR1 is LGHNA and CDR2 is YSLEER. This CDR3 comprises 15 residues. Between the trimmed V and J ends, which lost 4 bases and 2 bases, there was a span of 9 bases. The DNA of the CDR3 is TGCGCCAGCAGCCGCCAGGTAACTGGGGCCAACGTCCTGACTTTC. Encoded protein: CASSRQVTGANVLTF.

CDR3 protein: CASSLVGQRTSTDTQYF. The CDR3, as DNA: TGTGCCAGCAGCTTAGTGGGCCAGCGGACTAGCACAGATACGCAGTATTTT. V gene TRBV11-2 combines with J gene TRBJ2-3; D possibly corresponds to TRBD2 (5 bases). Trimming pared 1 base from V and 0 bases from J, leaving 14 bases between. Per the germline V gene, CDR1 is SGHAT and CDR2 is FQNNGV. CDR3 length: 17 residues. The complete variable domain, with remaining parts taken from reference TRBV11-2 and TRBJ2-3, reads EAGVAQSPRYKIIEKRQSVAFWCNPISGHATLYWYQQILGQGPKLLIQFQNNGVVDDSQLPKDRFSAERLKGVDSTLKIQPAKLEDSAVYLCASSLVGQRTSTDTQYFGPGTRLTVL.

The J gene is TRBJ2-7, the V gene TRBV12-3 or TRBV12-4, with D perhaps TRBD2 (6 bases). Trimming left V 3 bases short and J 2 bases short, with 14 bases between. The CDR3 covers 15 residues. The DNA of the CDR3 is TGTGCCAGCAGTTTCGAAGCGGGCAATACCTACGAGCAGTACTTC. It is translated as CASSFEAGNTYEQYF.

The V gene is TRBV5-1, the J gene TRBJ1-2; D possibly corresponds to TRBD1 (5 bases). Trimming removed 0 bases at V and 2 bases at J, with 8 bases between. This CDR3 region has 14 residues. Per germline, CDR1 SGHRS and CDR2 YFSETQ. As DNA, the CDR3 is TGCGCCAGCAGCTTGGTCGGGGACAACTATGGCTACACCTTC. Protein sequence: CASSLVGDNYGYTF.

Points on this clonotype: A much larger clone lies a single base off, so this may be a read error. CDR3 nucleotide sequence: TGTGCCAGCTCGGGAGAGGCTAATGAAAAACTGTCTTTT. Protein product: CASSGEANEKLSF. The chain couples TRBV18 to TRBJ1-4; D unresolved. Germline CDR1 is KGHSH and CDR2 is LQKENI. CDR3 length: 13 amino acids.

This chain connects TRBV9 to TRBJ2-5; D might be TRBD1 (6 bases). With the DNA end fitting TRBJ2-1 better, the J assignment may be wrong. The V gene's germline CDR1 is SGDLS and CDR2 YYNGEE. This CDR3 is 15 amino acids long. CDR3 protein: CASSVVGASYNEQFF. In nucleotides, the CDR3 is TGTGCCAGCAGCGTAGTGGGGGCGTCCTACAATGAGCAGTTCTTC.

The chain links TRBV10-3 to TRBJ2-7, with 12 positions matching TRBD1. Germline CDR1 and CDR2: ENHRY and SYGVKD. The CDR3 totals 15 residues. Trimming removed 7 bases from V and 3 bases from J; junction bases left unmatched: 7. CDR3 nucleotides: TGTGCCATCACCCAGGGACAGGGGGCTAACTACGAGCAGTACTTC. Translating it yields CAITQGQGANYEQYF.

This clonotype was seen at least ten times. The chain recombines TRBV5-1 with TRBJ2-7; tentatively, D is TRBD2 (5 bases). Trimming removed 0 bases at V and 0 bases at J, with 10 bases between. Germline-derived CDR1 and CDR2 are SGHRS and YFSETQ. This CDR3 has 15 residues. CDR3 sequence reads: CASSLVEGSSYEQYF. The CDR3, as DNA: TGCGCCAGCAGCTTGGTCGAAGGGAGCTCCTACGAGCAGTACTTC. Using reference TRBV5-1 and TRBJ2-7 for the parts outside the CDR3, the full variable domain is KAGVTQTPRYLIKTRGQQVTLSCSPISGHRSVSWYQQTPGQGLQFLFEYFSETQRNKGNFPGRFSGRQFSNSRSEMNVSTLELGDSALYLCASSLVEGSSYEQYFGPGTRLTVT.

This clonotype was seen a few times. This chain connects TRBV20-1 to TRBJ2-5; 11 nucleotides match TRBD2. The closer fit of TRBJ2-7 to the DNA end suggests the J call may be wrong. Germline CDR1 reads DFQATT; CDR2 reads SNEGSKA (reference sequence). This CDR3 has 16 amino acids. CDR3: CSARRIAGGALYEQYF. In nucleotides, the CDR3 is TGCAGTGCTAGACGAATAGCGGGGGGGGCCTTGTACGAGCAGTACTTC.

This clonotype was found a few times. The chain carries TRBV7-9 and TRBJ1-4; 7 bases agree with TRBD1. CDR3 size: 16 residues. The ends lost 3 bases at V and 7 bases at J; junction bases unmatched: 11. Germline loops: CDR1 SEHNR, CDR2 FQNEAQ (reference sequence). This CDR3 is CASSLGLRQGGEKLFF. CDR3 coding DNA: TGTGCCAGCAGCTTGGGCCTCAGACAGGGCGGTGAAAAACTGTTTTTT.

This clonotype was seen a handful of times. The genes are TRBV5-1 and TRBJ2-3; 11 bases fit TRBD1. The V gene end was trimmed by 0 bases and the J gene end by 5 bases; junction bases not matched to a gene: 5. The CDR3 runs 16 residues. CDR1 is SGHRS and CDR2 is YFSETQ in the germline V gene. The CDR3 sequence: CASSLVLGTGGDTQYF. The CDR3 DNA follows: TGCGCCAGCAGCTTGGTTTTAGGGACAGGGGGAGATACGCAGTATTTT.

The chain joins TRBV5-1 to TRBJ2-4; 10 bases are a match to TRBD2. With V trimmed by 0 bases and J by 7 bases, 4 bases remained unmatched. The CDR3 extends over 15 amino acids. Germline-derived CDR1 and CDR2 are SGHRS and YFSETQ. The DNA of the CDR3 is TGCGCCAGCAGCTTGGCTAGCGGGGGAGCGAACATTCAGTACTTC. Translation: CASSLASGGANIQYF. The full variable domain, its missing parts supplied by reference TRBV5-1 and TRBJ2-4, is KAGVTQTPRYLIKTRGQQVTLSCSPISGHRSVSWYQQTPGQGLQFLFEYFSETQRNKGNFPGRFSGRQFSNSRSEMNVSTLELGDSALYLCASSLASGGANIQYFGAGTRLSVL.

In this sample, this clonotype turned up a few times. The rearrangement joins TRBV12-3 or TRBV12-4 to TRBJ2-1; TRBD2 agrees at 11 bases. The CDR3 covers 16 residues. V lost 5 bases to trimming and J lost 1 base; unmatched junction nucleotides: 4. The CDR3 bases are TGTGCCAGCAGTATCGCTAGCGGGGGGTCCTACAATGAGCAGTTCTTC. This encodes CASSIASGGSYNEQFF.